These 32 T cell receptor beta chains share one sample of origin, sequenced in a study of Graves' ophthalmopathy and Graves' hyperthyroidism. RNA transcripts provided the template for amplifying TCR beta CDR3 regions. In the first round, RT-PCR was carried out with HTBI primers, and a multiplex PCR formed the second round. MiXCR, applied by TCRdb to the multiplex PCR reads, yields one record per CDR3 protein. The data contain about 380,000 distinct CDR3 sequences, 15% to 19% of them singletons. The sequencing input was peripheral blood. These TCRs come from a woman under 30 with stable Graves' hyperthyroidism.

This clonotype was counted at least ten times. This chain links TRBV28 with TRBJ1-1; D is uncertain. This CDR3 contains 13 residues. In germline, CDR1 is MDHEN, CDR2 SYDVKM. Between the trimmed V and J ends, which lost 7 bases and 3 bases, there was a span of 12 bases. CDR3 protein: CASTFTADTEAFF. Written as DNA, the CDR3 is TGTGCCAGCACCTTTACCGCGGACACTGAAGCTTTCTTT. Supplemented by reference TRBV28 and TRBJ1-1, the full variable domain reads DVKVTQSSRYLVKRTGEKVFLECVQDMDHENMFWYRQDPGLGLRLIYFSYDVKMKEKGDIPEGYSVSREKKERFSLILESASTNQTSMYLCASTFTADTEAFFGQGTRLTVV.

This clonotype appeared many times. The V and J genes are TRBV19 and TRBJ2-5; D might be TRBD1 (6 bases). Trimming took off 5 bases at V and 4 bases at J, with 14 bases between the two ends. Germline CDR1 is LNHDA and CDR2 is SQIVND (reference sequence). This CDR3 contains 14 residues. CDR3 region: CASSSQTGPETQYF. The CDR3 DNA sequence: TGTGCCAGTAGTTCCCAAACAGGGCCAGAGACCCAGTACTTC.

The table lists this clonotype with many counts. The J gene is TRBJ2-7, the V gene TRBV10-3, with 10 nucleotides matching TRBD1. V lost 11 bases and J lost 3; bases outside the gene matches: 7. CDR1 and CDR2 from the germline V gene are ENHRY and SYGVKD. The CDR3 spans 13 residues. The CDR3 loop is CAATRDRGYEQYF. CDR3 DNA: TGTGCCGCGACTCGGGACAGGGGCTACGAGCAGTACTTC.

V and J are TRBV6-5 and TRBJ2-2; 7 bases map to TRBD1. CDR1 is MNHEY, CDR2 SVGAGI, per germline. This CDR3 is 15 amino acids long. Losses at the gene ends were 8 bases for V and 0 bases for J; bases not matched to a gene: 6. In DNA form, the CDR3 reads TGTGCCAGCGGTCACAGGGGAACGAACACCGGGGAGCTGTTTTTT. Translation gives CASGHRGTNTGELFF.

This clonotype was found many times. Here the CDR3 reads CASTLDLHEQYF. CDR3 nucleotides: TGTGCCAGCACACTAGACCTCCACGAGCAGTACTTC. The rearrangement links TRBV6-1 to TRBJ2-7, with D possibly TRBD2 on 5 matching bases. This CDR3 contains 12 residues. Germline CDR1 reads MNHNS; CDR2 reads SASEGT. V lost 7 bases, J lost 5 bases, and 12 bases lay in between.

Many counts were recorded for this clonotype. The V gene is TRBV29-1, the J gene TRBJ1-2; D ambiguous. Germline assignment: CDR1 SQVTM and CDR2 ANQGSEA. Between the trimmed V and J ends, which lost 1 base and 2 bases, there was a span of 8 bases. CDR3 length equals 13 residues. CDR3 protein: CSVEGRSNYGYTF. CDR3 nucleotide sequence: TGCAGCGTTGAAGGGAGGTCAAACTATGGCTACACCTTC.

This clonotype was counted at least ten times. This chain connects TRBV6-2 or TRBV6-3 to TRBJ2-7, with D maybe TRBD2 (6 bases). V was clipped by 10 bases and J by 3 bases, with 19 bases between them. This CDR3 comprises 14 residues. Germline V gene data show CDR1 as MNHEY and CDR2 as SVGEGT. The CDR3 nucleotides read TGTGCCACCCACGGGGGTGACAGCATCTACGAGCAGTACTTC. Residues: CATHGGDSIYEQYF.

This clonotype showed up many times. The chain joins TRBV10-3 to TRBJ2-2; D ambiguous. The CDR3 is 14 amino acids. Trimming left V 2 bases short and J 3 bases short, with 7 bases between. Germline CDR1 ENHRY, CDR2 SYGVKD. The DNA of the CDR3 is TGTGCCATCAGTGAGCGGGCGGACACCGGGGAGCTGTTTTTT. Translation gives CAISERADTGELFF.

This clonotype was counted a few times. This may arise from a read error, as a much more abundant clone is one base away. This CDR3 is CSSGVNTEACF. The CDR3 bases are TGCAGCTCGGGTGTGAACACTGAAGCTTGCTTT. The J gene is TRBJ1-1, the V gene TRBV29-1; D is undetermined. This CDR3 comprises 11 residues. In germline, CDR1 is SQVTM, CDR2 ANQGSEA.

This clonotype showed up many times. The chain carries TRBV6-2 or TRBV6-3 and TRBJ1-1, with a tentative D call TRBD1 (5 bases). From germline, CDR1 is MNHEY and CDR2 SVGEGT. The CDR3 contains 14 residues. V gave up 2 bases and J gave up 3 bases, with 10 bases separating them. As DNA, the CDR3 is TGTGCCAGCAGTTACGAGGGAGGGGACACTGAAGCTTTCTTT. This gives the protein CASSYEGGDTEAFF.

The rearrangement uses TRBV9 and TRBJ1-3, with D uncertain. Between the trimmed V and J ends, which lost 4 bases and 2 bases, there was a span of 13 bases. The V gene's germline CDR1 is SGDLS and CDR2 YYNGEE. CDR3 length equals 15 residues. CDR3 loop: CASSPRLGPGNTIYF. The CDR3 bases are TGTGCCAGCAGCCCGCGACTAGGACCTGGAAACACCATATATTTT.

To note about this clonotype: Given a much more abundant clone one base away, this may be a read error. This chain connects TRBV2 to TRBJ1-2; D unresolved. The CDR3 has 12 residues. The germline V gene has CDR1 SNHLY and CDR2 FYNNEI. V lost 8 bases and J lost 3, with 10 bases in between. DNA for the CDR3: TGTGCCAGCGTTAGGGCAGACTATGGCTACACCTTC. Translation gives CASVRADYGYTF.

This clonotype was detected ten times or more. The chain has TRBV5-1 and TRBJ2-6; D unresolved. The V gene lost 1 base and the J gene lost 3 bases, with 11 bases spanning the gap. This CDR3 region has 16 residues. Germline CDR1 is SGHRS and CDR2 is YFSETQ. The CDR3 protein is CASSLNPGDGANVLTF. CDR3 nucleotides: TGCGCCAGCAGCTTGAATCCTGGTGATGGGGCCAACGTCCTGACTTTC.

Many counts were recorded for this clonotype. The J gene is TRBJ2-7, the V gene TRBV10-3; no clear D gene. Germline loops: CDR1 ENHRY, CDR2 SYGVKD. CDR3 length equals 14 residues. Trimming took off 3 bases at V and 0 bases at J, with 9 bases between the two ends. CDR3 DNA: TGTGCCATCAGTGATTACAGTCCCTCCTACGAGCAGTACTTC. It translates to CAISDYSPSYEQYF.

This clonotype was recorded at least ten times. The chain recombines TRBV6-2 or TRBV6-3 with TRBJ2-7, with 9 bases identical to TRBD1. CDR3 length: 15 amino acids. CDR1 MNHEY and CDR2 SVGEGT come from the germline V gene. J lost 3 bases, V lost 6 bases, and 9 bases had no gene match. The CDR3 bases are TGTGCCAGCAGCTGGGACAGGGTTACTTTCTACGAGCAGTACTTC. It yields the protein CASSWDRVTFYEQYF.

This clonotype was detected ten times or more. J is TRBJ1-2 and V is TRBV6-1; D might be TRBD1 (6 bases). The V end was cut by 4 bases, the J end by 0 bases, with 9 bases between. Germline V gives CDR1 MNHNS, CDR2 SASEGT. The CDR3 has 14 amino acids. The DNA of the CDR3 is TGTGCCAGCAGTGTCTCAGGGGCTAACTATGGCTACACCTTC. It translates to CASSVSGANYGYTF.

V gene TRBV19 combines with J gene TRBJ1-5, with TRBD1 matching over 9 bases. The trim removed 5 bases at V and 7 bases at J, leaving 12 bases unmatched. The CDR3 consists of 16 residues. Germline-derived CDR1 and CDR2 are LNHDA and SQIVND (reference sequence). CDR3 DNA sequence: TGTGCCAGTAGTTTAAACGGACAGGGGCAAGTGCAGCCCCAGCATTTT. This codes for CASSLNGQGQVQPQHF.

This clonotype was counted at least ten times. This rearrangement joins TRBV9 to TRBJ1-6; perhaps TRBD1 as D (6 bases). The CDR3 covers 16 residues. The V end lost 4 bases, the J end lost 3 bases, and 14 bases lay between the germline ends. Germline loops: CDR1 SGDLS, CDR2 YYNGEE. CDR3 loop: CASSPGLDSYNSPLHF. CDR3 DNA: TGTGCCAGCAGCCCCGGTCTGGACAGCTATAATTCACCCCTCCACTTT.

This clonotype occurred many times. This chain's CDR3 is CASSDRATGNTIYF. The CDR3 DNA follows: TGTGCCAGCAGTGATCGGGCCACGGGAAACACCATATATTTT. This sequence joins TRBV12-3 or TRBV12-4 and TRBJ1-3; no definite D call. V was clipped by 5 bases and J by 4 bases, with 12 bases between them. This CDR3 comprises 14 residues.

This chain links TRBV12-3 or TRBV12-4 with TRBJ2-7; D perhaps matches TRBD2 (5 bases). The CDR3 consists of 14 residues. Trimming took 0 bases from V and 2 from J, leaving 8 bases between them. CDR3 DNA: TGTGCCAGCAGTTTAGCGGAGAGGGCCTACGAGCAGTACTTC. Its protein is CASSLAERAYEQYF.

The table lists this clonotype with many counts. The V gene is TRBV12-3 or TRBV12-4, the J gene TRBJ1-5; possibly TRBD1 for D (5 bases). V lost 4 bases and J lost 4, with 8 bases in between. This CDR3 is 13 amino acids long. The CDR3 nucleotides read TGTGCCAGCAGTTCGGACACGAATCAGCCCCAGCATTTT. This sequence encodes CASSSDTNQPQHF.

The sample holds a few counts of this clonotype. The J gene is TRBJ1-5, the V gene TRBV20-1; no clear D. CDR1 DFQATT and CDR2 SNEGSKA come from the germline V gene (reference sequence). The CDR3 has 14 residues. V dropped 3 bases and J dropped 0 bases, with 9 bases sitting between them. CDR3 region: CSASREYSNQPQHF. The CDR3, as DNA: TGCAGTGCTAGCAGAGAGTATAGCAATCAGCCCCAGCATTTT.

There are many counts of this clonotype. The chain has TRBV19 and TRBJ1-5; tentative D call: TRBD1 (6 bases). The germline gives CDR1 LNHDA, CDR2 SQIVND (reference sequence). Deletions cut 9 bases from V and 0 bases from J, with 27 bases between. CDR3 length: 19 residues. The chain's CDR3 is CASSTTRRGPDRSNQPQHF. CDR3 bases: TGTGCCAGCTCAACTACCCGCAGGGGCCCCGACCGTAGCAATCAGCCCCAGCATTTT.

This clonotype was counted a few times. This chain joins TRBV18 and TRBJ1-3, with 8 positions matching TRBD1. V shed 3 bases and J 16 bases; nucleotides not matched to a gene: 17. The CDR3 is 15 residues long. Germline CDR1 reads KGHSH; CDR2 reads LQKENI. The CDR3 spells CASSPTAGQGVAVYF. DNA of the CDR3: TGTGCCAGCTCACCGACCGCAGGACAGGGTGTAGCTGTCTATTTT.

This clonotype came up a few times. CDR3 coding DNA: TGTGCCAGTAGTATAGGTGCCCTTCGAAGCTCCTATAATTCACCCCTCCACTTT. Translation gives CASSIGALRSSYNSPLHF. The gene calls are TRBV19 and TRBJ1-6; D gene ambiguous. The CDR3 length is 18 residues. Germline V gene sequence: CDR1 LNHDA, CDR2 SQIVND (reference sequence). V lost 1 base and J 0 bases, leaving 13 bases between the germline ends.

This clonotype was picked up many times. The germline gene is not matched at one end of the junction; a read error may be the cause. The CDR3, as DNA: TGTGCCAGCAGTATACAGAACGCCGGGGAGCTGTTTTTT. This encodes CASSIQNAGELFF. This rearrangement joins TRBV12-3 or TRBV12-4 to TRBJ2-2, with D unclear. The CDR3 is 13 residues long.

This clonotype was counted between two and nine times. The chain carries TRBV11-2 and TRBJ1-2, with D tentatively TRBD1 (5 bases). The V and J ends lost 4 bases and 2 bases respectively, with 20 bases between them. The germline V gene has CDR1 SGHAT and CDR2 FQNNGV. This CDR3 comprises 17 residues. CDR3 sequence (DNA): TGTGCCAGCAGCTCCCGTCGGGTGGGGAGGGGAAACTATGGCTACACCTTC. Its translation is CASSSRRVGRGNYGYTF. The variable domain in full, with the rest retrieved from reference TRBV11-2 and TRBJ1-2, is EAGVAQSPRYKIIEKRQSVAFWCNPISGHATLYWYQQILGQGPKLLIQFQNNGVVDDSQLPKDRFSAERLKGVDSTLKIQPAKLEDSAVYLCASSSRRVGRGNYGYTFGSGTRLTVV.

This chain links TRBV15 with TRBJ2-7, with D hard to call. Per germline, CDR1 LNHNV and CDR2 YYDKDF (reference sequence). The CDR3 spans 15 residues. The V and J ends lost 0 bases and 2 bases respectively, with 11 bases between them. The CDR3 nucleotides read TGTGCCACCAGCAGAGATGGGCAAAGGGCCTACGAGCAGTACTTC. This translates into CATSRDGQRAYEQYF.

This rearrangement joins TRBV7-2 to TRBJ1-2; a weak D match, TRBD1 (5 bases). V lost 5 bases and J lost 9, with 19 bases in between. Per germline, CDR1 SGHTA and CDR2 FQGNSA. CDR3 length equals 14 residues. In DNA, the CDR3 is TGTGCCAGCAGCCAAGGTGGACATGTTGTGAGCTACACCTTC. This codes for CASSQGGHVVSYTF. The variable domain in full, completed from reference TRBV7-2 and TRBJ1-2, reads GAGVSQSPSNKVTEKGKDVELRCDPISGHTALYWYRQSLGQGLEFLIYFQGNSAPDKSGLPSDRFSAERTGGSVSTLTIQRTQQEDSAVYLCASSQGGHVVSYTFGSGTRLTVV.

This chain uses TRBV5-1 with TRBJ2-2; possible D gene TRBD2, 5 bases. The V and J ends lost 7 bases and 3 bases respectively, with 16 bases between them. The CDR3 totals 15 residues. CDR1 and CDR2 from the germline V gene are SGHRS and YFSETQ. The CDR3 nucleotides are TGCGCCAGCCGCTCCCTAGCCTATGACACCGGGGAGCTGTTTTTT. It is translated as CASRSLAYDTGELFF.

This clonotype was detected a few times. The rearrangement uses TRBV3-1 and TRBJ1-1; tentative D call: TRBD1 (5 bases). The V and J ends lost 0 bases and 3 bases respectively, with 14 bases between them. There are 16 residues in the CDR3. Germline CDR1 reads LGHDT; CDR2 reads YNNKEL (reference sequence). The CDR3 region is CASSQDGGDRYTEAFF. CDR3 nucleotide sequence: TGTGCCAGCAGCCAAGATGGCGGAGACAGATACACTGAAGCTTTCTTT.

The chain employs TRBV12-3 or TRBV12-4 and TRBJ1-3; D is unclear. CDR3 length: 11 amino acids. The V end was cut by 8 bases, the J end by 7 bases, with 9 bases between. The CDR3 sequence: CASAIGNTIYF. CDR3 nucleotides: TGTGCCAGCGCTATTGGGAACACCATATATTTT.